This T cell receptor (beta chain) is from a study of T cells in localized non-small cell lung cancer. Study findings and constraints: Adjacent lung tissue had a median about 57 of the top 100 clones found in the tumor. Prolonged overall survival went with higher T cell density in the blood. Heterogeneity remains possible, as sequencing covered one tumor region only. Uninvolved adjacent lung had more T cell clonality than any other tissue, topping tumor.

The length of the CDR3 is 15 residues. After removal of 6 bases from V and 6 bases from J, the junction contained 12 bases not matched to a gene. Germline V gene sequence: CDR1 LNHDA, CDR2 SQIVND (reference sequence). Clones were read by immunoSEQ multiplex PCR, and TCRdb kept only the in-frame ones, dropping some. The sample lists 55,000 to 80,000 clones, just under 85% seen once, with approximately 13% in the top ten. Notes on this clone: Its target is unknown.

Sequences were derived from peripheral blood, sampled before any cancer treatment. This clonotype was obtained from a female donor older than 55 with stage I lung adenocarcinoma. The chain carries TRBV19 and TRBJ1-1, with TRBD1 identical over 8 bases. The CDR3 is CASRAGGVRLSEAFF. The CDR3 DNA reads TGTGCCAGTAGGGCAGGGGGCGTCCGGCTCTCTGAAGCTTTCTTT. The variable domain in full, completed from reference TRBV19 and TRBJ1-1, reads DGGITQSPKYLFRKEGQNVTLSCEQNLNHDAMYWYRQDPGQGLRLIYYSQIVNDFQKGDIAEGYSVSREKKESFPLTVTSAQKNPTAFYLCASRAGGVRLSEAFFGQGTRLTVV.